The text below deals with one T cell receptor beta chain. Its antigen is unknown. 60 Vbeta and 13 Jbeta primers were used in PCR. Method: immunoSEQ multiplex PCR; TCRdb's copy keeps in-frame clones and lacks some. The sample has around 91,000 clones, 64% seen once. The V gene end was trimmed by 4 bases and the J gene end by 5 bases; junction bases not matched to a gene: 8. Germline CDR1 and CDR2: SGHNT and YYREEE (reference sequence). The CDR3 has 14 amino acids. The entry originates in a study of cytomegalovirus exposure and HLA in healthy donors. Regarding the study as a whole: Among donors in an Asian-associated ancestry cluster, a later analysis reportedly found fewer N-insertions than the roughly 610-donor mean. On later analysis, the bulk of CMV-associated TCR beta chains appeared to be HLA-restricted.

The sample consisted of PBMCs. The rearrangement uses TRBV5-4 and TRBJ1-2, with TRBD1 matching over 7 bases. This receptor was obtained from a man aged 60 to 69 in good health and CMV-seronegative. The CDR3 nucleotides are TGTGCCAGCAGCAACGGACAGGAGAAATATGGCTACACCTTC. Translated, it gives CASSNGQEKYGYTF. Based on the CDR3 plus reference TRBV5-4 and TRBJ1-2, the full variable domain is ETGVTQSPTHLIKTRGQQVTLRCSSQSGHNTVSWYQQALGQGPQFIFQYYREEENGRGNFPPRFSGLQFPNYSSELNVNALELDDSALYLCASSNGQEKYGYTFGSGTRLTVV.